The next 5 T cell receptor beta chains were all read from a single sample in a study of early T cells in non-severe SARS-CoV-2 infection. TCRdb passed the 5' RACE reads through MiXCR, listing each CDR3 protein once. This sample carries 25,000 to 35,000 distinct CDR3 sequences, 6% of them seen once, and the ten largest clones take 34%. Sequences were derived from whole blood, sampled at baseline. The receptors were gathered from an adult who was a healthcare worker with PCR-confirmed SARS-CoV-2 infection or an uninfected control (not recorded which).

V gene TRBV29-1 combines with J gene TRBJ1-2, with 7 bases matching TRBD1. This CDR3 is built from 11 residues. CDR1 and CDR2 from the germline V gene are SQVTM and ANQGSEA. The chain's CDR3 is CGVGDSYGYTF. The CDR3 DNA reads as TGCGGGGTGGGGGACAGCTATGGCTACACCTTC.

This clonotype was detected many times. The chain couples TRBV2 to TRBJ2-3; 13 positions agree with TRBD2. The ends lost 8 bases at V and 6 bases at J; junction bases unmatched: 14. Germline V gene lookup returns CDR1 SNHLY and CDR2 FYNNEI. The CDR3 has 17 amino acids. The CDR3 region is CASVFTSGRVLKDTQYF. The DNA for the CDR3 is TGTGCCAGCGTATTTACTAGCGGGAGGGTTCTTAAGGATACGCAGTATTTT.

A few counts support this clonotype. The chain couples TRBV10-3 to TRBJ2-7, with 7 bases fitting TRBD2. V lost 4 bases and J lost 3; bases outside the gene matches: 6. The CDR3 loop spans 14 amino acids. Germline assignment: CDR1 ENHRY and CDR2 SYGVKD. CDR3 protein: CAISGRGDYYEQYF. Written as DNA, the CDR3 is TGTGCCATCAGTGGCCGGGGGGACTACTACGAGCAGTACTTC.

Ten or more counts support this clonotype. The chain joins TRBV5-1 to TRBJ2-1, with D possibly matching TRBD1 (6 bases). CDR3 length: 15 amino acids. Germline CDR1 and CDR2: SGHRS and YFSETQ. Trimming cost V 0 bases and J 7 bases, with 14 bases left between them. CDR3 sequence reads: CASSLAWGPVNEQFF. The CDR3 region has the DNA TGCGCCAGCAGCTTGGCTTGGGGGCCAGTTAATGAGCAGTTCTTC. Looking up the rest from reference TRBV5-1 and TRBJ2-1 gives the full variable domain: KAGVTQTPRYLIKTRGQQVTLSCSPISGHRSVSWYQQTPGQGLQFLFEYFSETQRNKGNFPGRFSGRQFSNSRSEMNVSTLELGDSALYLCASSLAWGPVNEQFFGPGTRLTVL.

This clonotype showed up many times. The chain couples TRBV11-2 to TRBJ1-5, with 8 nucleotides matching TRBD1. Looked up from germline, CDR1 is SGHAT and CDR2 is FQNNGV. Trimming at V came to 3 bases and at J to 7 bases, leaving 5 bases not matched to a gene. The CDR3 spans 14 residues. DNA of the CDR3: TGTGCCAGCAGCTTGGACAGGGTAGCGCAGCCCCAGCATTTT. Translating it yields CASSLDRVAQPQHF.